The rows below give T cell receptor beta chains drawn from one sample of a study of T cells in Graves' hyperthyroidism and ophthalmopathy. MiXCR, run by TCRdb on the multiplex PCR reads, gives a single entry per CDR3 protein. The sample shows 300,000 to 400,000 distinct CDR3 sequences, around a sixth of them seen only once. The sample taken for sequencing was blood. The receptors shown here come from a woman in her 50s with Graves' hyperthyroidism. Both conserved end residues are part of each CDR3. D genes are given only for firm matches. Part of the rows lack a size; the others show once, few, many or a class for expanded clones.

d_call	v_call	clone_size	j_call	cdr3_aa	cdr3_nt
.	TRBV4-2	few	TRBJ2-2	CASTAVVGTDTGELFF	TGTGCCAGCACCGCAGTGGTAGGGACGGACACCGGGGAGCTGTTTTTT
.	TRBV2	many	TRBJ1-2	CASSEARTGYTF	TGTGCCAGCAGTGAAGCTAGGACGGGCTACACCTTC
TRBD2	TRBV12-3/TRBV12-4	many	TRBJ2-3	CASSLTSGGEDTQYF	TGTGCCAGCAGTTTGACTAGCGGGGGGGAAGATACGCAGTATTTT
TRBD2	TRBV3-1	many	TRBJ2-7	CASSQGWLAAYEQYF	TGTGCCAGCAGCCAAGGTTGGCTAGCGGCCTACGAGCAGTACTTC
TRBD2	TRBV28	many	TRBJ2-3	CASSFPSGGATGTDTQYF	TGTGCCAGCAGTTTCCCCAGCGGGGGGGCCACTGGCACAGATACGCAGTATTTT
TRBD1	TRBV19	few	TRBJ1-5	CASRGTHRGGNQPQHF	TGTGCCAGTAGGGGGACCCACAGGGGTGGCAATCAGCCCCAGCATTTT
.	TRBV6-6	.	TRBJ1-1	CASSYRSGNTEAFF	TGTGCCAGCAGTTACAGGTCGGGTAACACTGAAGCTTTCTTT
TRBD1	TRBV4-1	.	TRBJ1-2	CASRGTGIYGYTF	TGCGCCAGCAGGGGGACAGGGATCTATGGCTACACCTTC
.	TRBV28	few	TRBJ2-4	CASSSGVPELAKNIQYF	TGTGCCAGCAGCTCAGGCGTGCCAGAGTTAGCCAAAAACATTCAGTACTTC
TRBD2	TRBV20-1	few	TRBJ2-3	CSARDPATSADTQYF	TGCAGTGCTAGAGATCCCGCGACTAGCGCAGATACGCAGTATTTT
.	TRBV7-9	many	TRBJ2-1	CASSPDTAYNEQFF	TGTGCCAGCAGCCCGGATACGGCCTACAATGAGCAGTTCTTC
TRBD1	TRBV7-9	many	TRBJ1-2	CASSLAGTGEDGYTF	TGTGCCAGCAGCTTAGCAGGGACAGGGGAGGATGGCTACACCTTC
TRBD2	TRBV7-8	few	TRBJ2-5	CASSLLSGVAGGETQYF	TGTGCCAGCAGCTTACTGAGTGGGGTGGCGGGAGGAGAGACCCAGTACTTC
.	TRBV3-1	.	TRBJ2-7	CASSQDAVGSYEQYF	TGTGCCAGCAGCCAAGATGCGGTGGGAAGCTACGAGCAGTACTTC
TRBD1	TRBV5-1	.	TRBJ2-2	CASSTGQGETGELFF	TGCGCCAGCAGCACAGGACAGGGAGAGACCGGGGAGCTGTTTTTT
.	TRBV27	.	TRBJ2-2	CASSSPSTGELFF	TGTGCCAGCAGTTCCCCCAGCACCGGGGAGCTGTTTTTT
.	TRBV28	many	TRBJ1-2	CASSFVSYGYTF	TGTGCCAGCAGTTTTGTTAGCTATGGCTACACCTTC
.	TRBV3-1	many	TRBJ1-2	CASSLRTRGYTF	TGTGCCAGCAGCCTCCGGACCCGGGGCTACACCTTC
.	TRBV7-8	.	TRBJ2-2	CASIPGVNTGELFF	TGTGCCAGCATCCCGGGGGTGAACACCGGGGAGCTGTTTTTT
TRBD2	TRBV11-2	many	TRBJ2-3	CASSLRGSEDTQYF	TGTGCCAGCAGCTTACGCGGGAGCGAAGATACGCAGTATTTT
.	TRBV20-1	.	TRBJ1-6	CSARAEKNYNSPLHF	TGCAGTGCTAGAGCCGAGAAGAACTATAATTCACCCCTCCACTTT
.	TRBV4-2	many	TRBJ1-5	CASSQDLENQPQHF	TGTGCCAGCAGCCAAGATTTGGAGAATCAGCCCCAGCATTTT
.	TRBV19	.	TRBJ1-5	CVSRRHLLGGNQPQHF	TGTGTCAGTAGACGACACCTCCTCGGGGGCAATCAGCCCCAGCATTTT
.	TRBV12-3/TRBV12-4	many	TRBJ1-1	CASSFVGDTEAFF	TGTGCCAGCAGTTTCGTTGGGGACACTGAAGCTTTCTTT
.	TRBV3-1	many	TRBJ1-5	CASSLRAAGDQPQHF	TGTGCCAGCAGCCTCCGGGCCGCTGGTGATCAGCCCCAGCATTTT
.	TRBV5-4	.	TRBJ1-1	CASSSVAGGNTEAFF	TGTGCCAGCAGCTCCGTTGCTGGGGGAAACACTGAAGCTTTCTTT
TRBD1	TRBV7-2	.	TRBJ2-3	CASSLTGGLTDTQYF	TGTGCCAGCAGCTTAACAGGGGGACTGACAGATACGCAGTATTTT
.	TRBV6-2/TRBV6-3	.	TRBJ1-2	CASTGRYYGYTF	TGTGCCAGCACGGGGAGGTACTATGGCTACACCTTC
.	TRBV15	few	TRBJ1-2	CATSDGTGDYGYTF	TGTGCCACCAGCGATGGGACCGGAGACTATGGCTACACCTTC
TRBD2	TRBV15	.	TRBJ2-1	CATSRTSGAISTYEQFF	TGTGCCACCAGCAGGACTAGCGGCGCGATTTCTACCTACGAGCAGTTCTTC
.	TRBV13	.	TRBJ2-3	CASTLLGADTQYF	TGTGCCAGCACCCTCCTTGGCGCAGATACGCAGTATTTT
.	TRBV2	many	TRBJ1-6	CASVPSRAVSNSPLHF	TGTGCCAGCGTCCCCTCTAGGGCAGTCTCGAATTCACCCCTCCACTTT
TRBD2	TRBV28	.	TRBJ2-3	CASWGTSGGLDTQYF	TGTGCCAGCTGGGGGACTAGCGGGGGGTTAGATACGCAGTATTTT
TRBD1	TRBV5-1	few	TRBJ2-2	CASSPGTVPDTGELFF	TGCGCCAGCAGCCCCGGGACAGTACCGGACACCGGGGAGCTGTTTTTT
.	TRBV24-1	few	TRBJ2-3	CATSGGVTSTDTQYF	TGTGCCACCAGTGGGGGGGTTACGAGCACAGATACGCAGTATTTT
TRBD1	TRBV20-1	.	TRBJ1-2	CSAPLDRGDTF	TGCAGTGCTCCATTGGACAGGGGTGATACCTTC
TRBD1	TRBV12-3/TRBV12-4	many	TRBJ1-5	CASRLTGLSNQPQHF	TGTGCCAGCAGACTGACAGGGCTTAGCAATCAGCCCCAGCATTTT
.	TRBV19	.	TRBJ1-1	CASIKGYNTEAFF	TGTGCCAGTATTAAAGGTTATAACACTGAAGCTTTCTTT
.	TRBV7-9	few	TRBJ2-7	CASSLPTGVTYEQYF	TGTGCCAGCAGCCTTCCCACGGGAGTGACCTACGAGCAGTACTTC
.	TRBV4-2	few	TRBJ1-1	CASSPQPGATEAFF	TGTGCCAGCAGCCCTCAACCAGGGGCCACTGAAGCTTTCTTT
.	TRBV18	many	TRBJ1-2	CASSPPQFYGYTF	TGTGCCAGCTCACCACCCCAATTCTATGGCTACACCTTC
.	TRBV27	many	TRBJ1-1	CASSSLTDTEAFF	TGTGCCAGCAGTTCCCTGACAGACACTGAAGCTTTCTTT
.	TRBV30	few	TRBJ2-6	CAWSGVYRAGANVLTF	TGTGCCTGGAGTGGGGTTTACCGCGCTGGGGCCAACGTCCTGACTTTC
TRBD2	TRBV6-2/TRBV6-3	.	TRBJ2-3	CASSVGLAGLTDTQYF	TGTGCCAGCAGTGTGGGACTAGCGGGACTCACAGATACGCAGTATTTT
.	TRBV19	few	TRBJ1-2	CASSLTEYYGYTF	TGTGCCAGTAGCTTGACAGAGTACTATGGCTACACCTTC
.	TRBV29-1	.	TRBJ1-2	CSVEVVGQTYGYTF	TGCAGCGTTGAAGTAGTGGGACAAACCTATGGCTACACCTTC
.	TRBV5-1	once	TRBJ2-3	CASSEMGSEDTQYF	TGCGCCAGCAGTGAAATGGGGTCGGAGGATACGCAGTATTTT
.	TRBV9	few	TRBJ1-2	CASSVGVGRRGYTF	TGTGCCAGCAGCGTAGGGGTAGGAAGAAGGGGCTACACCTTC